Below are 22 T cell receptor beta chains sequenced from a single sample in a study of shared clonotypes between healthy human individuals. The protocol was immunoSEQ multiplex PCR, while the TCRdb copy is restricted to in-frame clones and leaves out a portion. This table has 2 million to 2.5 million clones, around 95% appearing once. The sequencing sample was made of naive CD4+ T cells sorted from blood. The subset is: CD45RA+ positively selected. These receptors all stem from a man between 18 and 35 years old in good health.

With regard to this clone: This same CDR3 is encoded by further DNA sequences in the sample. This chain connects TRBV9 to TRBJ1-5; D remains unclear. The germline V and J ends were trimmed by 0 bases and 0 bases, with 7 bases remaining between them. This CDR3 comprises 15 residues. Germline V gene data show CDR1 as SGDLS and CDR2 as YYNGEE. The CDR3, as DNA: TGTGCCAGCAGCGTAGACGGTTATAGCAATCAGCCCCAGCATTTT. It is translated as CASSVDGYSNQPQHF. Full variable domain (remainder filled in from reference TRBV9 and TRBJ1-5): DSGVTQTPKHLITATGQRVTLRCSPRSGDLSVYWYQQSLDQGLQFLIQYYNGEERAKGNILERFSAQQFPDLHSELNLSSLELGDSALYFCASSVDGYSNQPQHFGDGTRLSIL.

The rearrangement joins TRBV19 to TRBJ1-1; D ambiguous. Between the trimmed V and J ends, which lost 6 bases and 5 bases, there was a span of 16 bases. Germline CDR1 LNHDA, CDR2 SQIVND (reference sequence). The CDR3 covers 14 residues. The CDR3 DNA reads TGTGCCAGTAGGGATCAAGGCCCGAGGACTGAAGCTTTCTTT. Translation gives CASRDQGPRTEAFF.

V gene TRBV29-1 combines with J gene TRBJ2-5, with D unclear. Germline lookup yields CDR1 SQVTM and CDR2 ANQGSEA. V was shortened by 1 base and J by 5 bases, with 8 bases between the two germline ends. This CDR3 contains 12 residues. The DNA of the CDR3 is TGCAGCGTTGAAGGGCTTGGGGAGACCCAGTACTTC. Translating gives CSVEGLGETQYF.

The rearrangement joins TRBV18 to TRBJ2-2; a weak D match, TRBD2 (5 bases). CDR1 and CDR2 from the germline V gene are KGHSH and LQKENI. There are 12 residues in the CDR3. V shed 3 bases and J shed 10 bases, with 9 bases lying between them. This CDR3 reads CASSPEVAELFF. Written as DNA, the CDR3 is TGTGCCAGCTCACCGGAGGTTGCGGAGCTGTTTTTT.

This chain joins TRBV6-6 and TRBJ2-1; D gene uncertain. The V and J ends lost 2 bases and 0 bases respectively, with 8 bases between them. The CDR3 runs to 15 residues. Germline V gene data show CDR1 as MNHNY and CDR2 as SVGAGI (reference sequence). The CDR3 region has the DNA TGTGCCAGCAGTTACGGCGACCTCTCCTACAATGAGCAGTTCTTC. Translating gives CASSYGDLSYNEQFF.

The V gene is TRBV27, the J gene TRBJ1-6; D unresolved. The CDR3 is 13 residues long. The germline V gene encodes CDR1 MNHEY and CDR2 SMNVEV (reference sequence). V was shortened by 9 bases and J by 4 bases, with 10 bases between the two germline ends. The CDR3 sequence: CASHVAYNSPLHF. CDR3 DNA: TGTGCCAGTCACGTGGCTTATAATTCACCCCTCCACTTT.

This rearrangement joins TRBV7-9 to TRBJ2-3, with 9 nucleotides matching TRBD2. Germline values: CDR1 SEHNR, CDR2 FQNEAQ (reference sequence). Losses at the gene ends were 5 bases for V and 0 bases for J; bases not matched to a gene: 6. CDR3 length equals 16 residues. CDR3 bases: TGTGCCAGCAGCGCGACTAGCGGTCCTAGCACAGATACGCAGTATTTT. Translating it yields CASSATSGPSTDTQYF. Supplemented by reference TRBV7-9 and TRBJ2-3, the full variable domain reads DTGVSQNPRHKITKRGQNVTFRCDPISEHNRLYWYRQTLGQGPEFLTYFQNEAQLEKSRLLSDRFSAERPKGSFSTLEIQRTEQGDSAMYLCASSATSGPSTDTQYFGPGTRLTVL.

To note about this clone: Additional DNA sequences in this sample encode the identical CDR3. The gene calls are TRBV7-9 and TRBJ1-3; the match to TRBD1 covers 7 bases. The CDR3 spans 15 residues. The germline V gene encodes CDR1 SEHNR and CDR2 FQNEAQ (reference sequence). V lost 4 bases, J lost 1 base, and 4 bases stayed unmatched. For the CDR3, the DNA is TGTGCCAGCAGCTACGACAGGGTATCTGGAAACACCATATATTTT. Protein: CASSYDRVSGNTIYF.

This chain joins TRBV4-1 and TRBJ2-2; perhaps TRBD1 as D (6 bases). The germline V and J ends were trimmed by 7 bases and 1 base, with 13 bases remaining between them. Germline V gene lookup returns CDR1 MGHRA and CDR2 YSYEKL. The CDR3 sequence is 15 residues long. The CDR3 region has the DNA TGCGCCAGCACCCGGGACACCAAGAACACCGGGGAGCTGTTTTTT. It is translated as CASTRDTKNTGELFF.

This chain links TRBV5-1 with TRBJ2-2, with 14 bases fitting TRBD2. The CDR3 covers 19 residues. The germline gives CDR1 SGHRS, CDR2 YFSETQ. The V gene end was trimmed by 4 bases and the J gene end by 2 bases; junction bases not matched to a gene: 10. CDR3 loop: CASSMPSTSGRGNTGELFF. DNA of the CDR3: TGCGCCAGCAGCATGCCGTCGACTAGCGGGAGGGGCAACACCGGGGAGCTGTTTTTT.

The chain is built from TRBV18 and TRBJ1-2; maybe TRBD1 (5 bases). Germline CDR1 reads KGHSH; CDR2 reads LQKENI. Trimming left V 8 bases short and J 4 bases short, with 11 bases between. There are 12 residues in the CDR3. The DNA of the CDR3 is TGTGCCAGCCACAGCGGGGGCTATGGCTACACCTTC. It is translated as CASHSGGYGYTF.

This sequence joins TRBV6-1 and TRBJ1-1; no firm D call. The ends were cut back, 5 bases at V and 3 bases at J, with 1 base in the middle. Germline values: CDR1 MNHNS, CDR2 SASEGT. The CDR3 totals 10 residues. CDR3 residues: CASSYTEAFF. The CDR3 DNA is TGTGCCAGCAGTTACACTGAAGCTTTCTTT.

The rearrangement links TRBV9 to TRBJ2-7, with 10 bases fitting TRBD1. V was clipped by 0 bases and J by 2 bases; unmatched bases: 5. The CDR3 is 16 amino acids. Looked up from germline, CDR1 is SGDLS and CDR2 is YYNGEE. The CDR3 nucleotides read TGTGCCAGCAGCGTAGGAGGACAGGGGGGCCCCTACGAGCAGTACTTC. It specifies CASSVGGQGGPYEQYF.

J is TRBJ2-3 and V is TRBV7-2, with D perhaps TRBD2 (6 bases). Germline values: CDR1 SGHTA, CDR2 FQGNSA. This CDR3 spans 14 amino acids. Trimming took 7 bases from V and 1 from J, leaving 12 bases between them. The CDR3 sequence: CASKIQRGTDTQYF. The CDR3 DNA follows: TGTGCCAGCAAAATTCAGCGGGGCACAGATACGCAGTATTTT.

J is TRBJ1-6 and V is TRBV6-5; D is possibly TRBD1 (6 bases). V was shortened by 3 bases and J by 7 bases, with 13 bases between the two germline ends. Germline lookup yields CDR1 MNHEY and CDR2 SVGAGI. There are 15 residues in the CDR3. The CDR3 spells CASSYLDSQNSPLHF. The CDR3 nucleotides are TGTGCCAGCAGTTATTTGGACAGTCAAAATTCACCCCTCCACTTT.

The table lists this clone with a count of one. CDR3 DNA: TGTGCCATCAGTGAGTCCGCTGCTTCCGGGAATCAGCCCCAGCATTTT. It is translated as CAISESAASGNQPQHF. This chain links TRBV10-3 with TRBJ1-5; the D is unclear. The CDR3 consists of 16 residues. V was trimmed by 0 bases and J by 4 bases, leaving 13 bases between them. Germline V gene lookup returns CDR1 ENHRY and CDR2 SYGVKD.

This sequence joins TRBV6-5 and TRBJ2-7; no reliable D call. The CDR3 loop spans 15 amino acids. V was trimmed by 0 bases and J by 2 bases, leaving 11 bases between them. Per the germline V gene, CDR1 is MNHEY and CDR2 is SVGAGI. The CDR3 loop reads CASSYSKDDPYEQYF. The CDR3 DNA sequence: TGTGCCAGCAGTTACTCGAAGGACGACCCCTACGAGCAGTACTTC.

V usage is TRBV6-6 and J usage is TRBJ1-2, with unresolved D. Looked up from germline, CDR1 is MNHNY and CDR2 is SVGAGI (reference sequence). The V and J ends lost 2 bases and 5 bases respectively, with 12 bases between them. The CDR3 extends over 14 amino acids. The CDR3 region has the DNA TGTGCCAGCAGTTACCGTCCCTGGGGATATGGCTACACCTTC. Translating gives CASSYRPWGYGYTF.

This chain links TRBV6-1 with TRBJ1-1; a weak D match, TRBD1 (6 bases). Germline V gives CDR1 MNHNS, CDR2 SASEGT. CDR3 size: 15 residues. Trimming left V 6 bases short and J 6 bases short, with 20 bases between. DNA for the CDR3: TGTGCCAGCAGACCCTTTGACAGGACGTCCCCTGAAGCTTTCTTT. It translates to CASRPFDRTSPEAFF.

The rearrangement joins TRBV28 to TRBJ1-2, with 7 bases identical to TRBD1. The CDR3 spans 13 residues. Germline V CDR1 and CDR2: MDHEN, SYDVKM. Losses at the gene ends were 10 bases for V and 1 base for J; bases not matched to a gene: 6. In DNA form, the CDR3 reads TGTGCCATCAGCCCAGGGGGTAACTATGGCTACACCTTC. It translates to CAISPGGNYGYTF.

As to this clone: At one boundary the junction diverges from the germline segment, which might be a read error. The genes are TRBV10-3 and TRBJ2-1; D possibly corresponds to TRBD2 (6 bases). The CDR3 runs to 14 residues. Germline loops: CDR1 ENHRY, CDR2 SYGVKD. As DNA, the CDR3 is TGTGCCATCAATGAGGGAGGTTCGTACAATGAGCAGTTCTTC. Protein: CAINEGGSYNEQFF.

The rearrangement links TRBV7-2 to TRBJ1-4; D is ambiguous. CDR1 SGHTA and CDR2 FQGNSA come from the germline V gene. The V and J ends lost 6 bases and 7 bases respectively, with 12 bases between them. The length of the CDR3 is 13 residues. CDR3 in amino acids: CASSPLRSEKLFF. CDR3 bases: TGTGCCAGCAGTCCACTTCGTAGTGAAAAACTGTTTTTT.